A single sample is the source of the 24 T cell receptor beta chains below, sequenced in a study of blood T cell repertoires in COVID-19. Sequencing was performed with immunoSEQ multiplex PCR; in TCRdb, only in-frame clones are kept and a portion is missing. The data hold about 160,000 clones, with roughly 84% observed a single time. The sequenced material came from PBMCs or T cells enriched from blood (not recorded which). The receptor source for this set is a woman in her forties or fifties who had recovered from COVID-19.

This rearrangement joins TRBV7-2 to TRBJ2-3, with 10 bases lining up with TRBD2. Trimming took 3 bases from V and 6 from J; bases not matched to a gene: 6. CDR3 length: 15 amino acids. Germline V gives CDR1 SGHTA, CDR2 FQGNSA. CDR3 bases: TGTGCCAGCAGCTTGAGACTAGCGGGCCGGGATACGCAGTATTTT. The encoded protein is CASSLRLAGRDTQYF.

The V gene is TRBV9, the J gene TRBJ1-6, with D unresolved. Trimming left V 0 bases short and J 7 bases short, with 8 bases between. CDR3 length: 14 amino acids. Germline loops: CDR1 SGDLS, CDR2 YYNGEE. CDR3: CASSVATANSPLHF. The CDR3 region has the DNA TGTGCCAGCAGCGTAGCTACAGCCAATTCACCCCTCCACTTT.

The table lists this clone with a count of one. The V gene is TRBV6-6, the J gene TRBJ1-1; D might be TRBD1 (6 bases). Trimming shortened V by 5 bases and J by 4 bases, and 11 bases separated the two germline ends. Germline loops: CDR1 MNHNY, CDR2 SVGAGI (reference sequence). The CDR3 extends over 13 amino acids. CDR3 sequence: CASSHREPTEAFF. DNA for the CDR3: TGTGCCAGCAGTCACAGGGAGCCCACTGAAGCTTTCTTT.

There are a few counts of this clone. This chain uses TRBV27 with TRBJ1-1, with no clear D. The CDR3 has 16 residues. The ends were cut back, 8 bases at V and 2 bases at J, with 21 bases in the middle. The germline V gene encodes CDR1 MNHEY and CDR2 SMNVEV (reference sequence). The CDR3 bases are TGTGCCAGCTCATCCACCCCGAGAGGATCTAACACTGAAGCTTTCTTT. It yields the protein CASSSTPRGSNTEAFF.

V usage is TRBV2 and J usage is TRBJ2-2; D remains unclear. The CDR3 length is 14 residues. Germline values: CDR1 SNHLY, CDR2 FYNNEI. Trimming removed 4 bases from V and 0 bases from J, with 6 bases in between. The CDR3 reads CASSVQTNTGELFF. The CDR3 coding sequence is TGTGCCAGCAGTGTACAAACGAACACCGGGGAGCTGTTTTTT.

This sequence joins TRBV2 and TRBJ2-2, with 8 bases lining up with TRBD2. CDR1 and CDR2 (germline): SNHLY, FYNNEI. The length of the CDR3 is 14 residues. V shed 5 bases and J 4 bases; nucleotides not matched to a gene: 3. Here the CDR3 reads CASSRTSSTGELFF. The CDR3 DNA follows: TGTGCCAGCAGTCGGACTAGCTCCACCGGGGAGCTGTTTTTT. Variable domain in full (rest from reference TRBV2 and TRBJ2-2): EPEVTQTPSHQVTQMGQEVILRCVPISNHLYFYWYRQILGQKVEFLVSFYNNEISEKSEIFDDQFSVERPDGSNFTLKIRSTKLEDSAMYFCASSRTSSTGELFFGEGSRLTVL.

The chain recombines TRBV7-9 with TRBJ1-5, with D unclear. V lost 4 bases, J lost 7 bases, and 8 bases lay in between. CDR1 is SEHNR and CDR2 is FQNEAQ in the germline V gene (reference sequence). This CDR3 has 12 amino acids. CDR3: CASSSLQQPQHF. The CDR3 nucleotides read TGTGCCAGCAGCTCCTTACAACAGCCCCAGCATTTT.

This chain connects TRBV19 to TRBJ1-2; D not resolved. Between the trimmed V and J ends, which lost 10 bases and 7 bases, there was a span of 13 bases. Per germline, CDR1 LNHDA and CDR2 SQIVND (reference sequence). The CDR3 length is 11 residues. CDR3 sequence reads: CAIGTGSGYTF. CDR3 nucleotides: TGTGCCATTGGCACCGGGTCTGGCTACACCTTC.

This clone came up a few times. The V and J genes are TRBV11-3 and TRBJ2-2; 7 positions agree with TRBD2. Per the germline V gene, CDR1 is SGHNT and CDR2 is YENEEA. This CDR3 contains 17 residues. J was trimmed by 1 base and V by 0 bases; bases with no gene match: 5. CDR3 loop: CASSLDRASGNTGELFF. CDR3 sequence (DNA): TGTGCCAGCAGCTTAGATCGGGCTAGCGGGAACACCGGGGAGCTGTTTTTT.

The chain couples TRBV19 to TRBJ2-2; D possibly corresponds to TRBD1 (6 bases). Between the trimmed V and J ends, which lost 6 bases and 6 bases, there was a span of 11 bases. Germline CDR1 reads LNHDA; CDR2 reads SQIVND (reference sequence). The CDR3 spans 13 residues. CDR3 sequence (DNA): TGTGCCAGTAGAATTACAGGGCCCGGGGAGCTGTTTTTT. Translating gives CASRITGPGELFF.

This sequence joins TRBV9 and TRBJ2-7, with 11 bases identical to TRBD2. Trimming at V came to 3 bases and at J to 5 bases, leaving 7 bases not matched to a gene. This CDR3 is built from 15 residues. Germline values: CDR1 SGDLS, CDR2 YYNGEE. CDR3 nucleotides: TGTGCCAGCAGCGGACCGCCGGGACTAGCGGACGAGCAGTACTTC. Translated: CASSGPPGLADEQYF.

This rearrangement joins TRBV21-1 to TRBJ2-4; TRBD1 was called by the table and not checked on the DNA. TRBV21-1 is an annotated pseudogene. The CDR3 length is 13 residues. The CDR3 sequence is CASSKDSGTVQYF. CDR3 in DNA: TGTGCCAGCAGCAAAGATTCGGGGACAGTGCAGTACTTC.

This chain's CDR3 is CASSSPSTGDGEQFF. The CDR3 DNA sequence: TGTGCCAGCAGCTCCCCCTCGACAGGGGATGGTGAGCAGTTCTTC. The chain has TRBV7-3 and TRBJ2-1; 8 bases line up with TRBD1. With V trimmed by 4 bases and J by 9 bases, 11 bases remained unmatched. The CDR3 length is 15 residues. Germline loops: CDR1 SGHTA, CDR2 FQGTGA.

The chain joins TRBV5-5 to TRBJ2-7; 9 bases are shared with TRBD1. Germline V gene data show CDR1 as SGHKS and CDR2 as YYEKEE (reference sequence). After removal of 1 base from V and 2 bases from J, the junction contained 13 bases not matched to a gene. The CDR3 is made up of 18 amino acids. The CDR3: CASSLSGTGHPSAYEQYF. The CDR3 nucleotides read TGTGCCAGCAGCTTGTCAGGGACAGGGCATCCTTCAGCCTACGAGCAGTACTTC.

V and J are TRBV27 and TRBJ2-2; a possible D gene is TRBD2 (5 bases). The length of the CDR3 is 18 residues. Germline V lookup: CDR1 MNHEY, CDR2 SMNVEV (reference sequence). V was pared by 3 bases and J by 0 bases, with 17 bases between. DNA of the CDR3: TGTGCCAGCAGTTTTAGACGACGGGAAACGTCGAACACCGGGGAGCTGTTTTTT. Translated, it gives CASSFRRRETSNTGELFF.

The gene calls are TRBV9 and TRBJ2-1, with D perhaps TRBD1 (6 bases). V lost 2 bases to trimming and J lost 5 bases, with 14 bases between them. Germline-derived CDR1 and CDR2 are SGDLS and YYNGEE. The CDR3 is made up of 15 amino acids. The chain's CDR3 is CASSVGQGLNNEQFF. CDR3 sequence (DNA): TGTGCCAGCAGCGTGGGGCAGGGGTTAAACAATGAGCAGTTCTTC.

This chain links TRBV19 with TRBJ2-3; 8 bases line up with TRBD1. Germline assignment: CDR1 LNHDA and CDR2 SQIVND (reference sequence). Losses at the gene ends were 6 bases for V and 0 bases for J; bases not matched to a gene: 5. CDR3 length: 15 amino acids. This CDR3 is CASSRQGFSTDTQYF. The CDR3 region has the DNA TGTGCCAGTAGCCGACAGGGGTTTAGCACAGATACGCAGTATTTT.

The chain links TRBV24-1 to TRBJ2-1; 8 nucleotides agree with TRBD2. Germline V lookup: CDR1 KGHDR, CDR2 SFDVKD. The CDR3 extends over 13 amino acids. The junction had 9 bases not matched to a gene; V was cut back by 9 bases and J by 9 bases. The CDR3 DNA reads TGTGCCACCGGGGCGGGAGGAGTTCGTGAGCAGTTCTTC. It translates to CATGAGGVREQFF.

The chain combines TRBV5-6 with TRBJ1-2; D is uncertain. Deletions cut 4 bases from V and 8 bases from J, with 12 bases between. The germline V gene encodes CDR1 SGHDT and CDR2 YYEEEE. This CDR3 has 12 amino acids. The CDR3 sequence: CASSRGFEGYTF. The CDR3 DNA sequence: TGTGCCAGCAGCCGTGGTTTTGAGGGCTACACCTTC.

This clone was detected a few times. This chain connects TRBV5-1 to TRBJ1-2, with D possibly being TRBD1 (5 bases). This CDR3 contains 16 residues. V lost 0 bases, J lost 0 bases, and 12 bases lay in between. In germline, CDR1 is SGHRS, CDR2 YFSETQ. The CDR3 protein is CASSLDRPSSNYGYTF. Written as DNA, the CDR3 is TGCGCCAGCAGCTTGGACAGGCCATCTTCTAACTATGGCTACACCTTC.

This clone was seen a handful of times. The genes are TRBV9 and TRBJ1-4, with 7 nucleotides matching TRBD1. From germline, CDR1 is SGDLS and CDR2 YYNGEE. V lost 2 bases to trimming and J lost 8 bases; unmatched junction nucleotides: 12. CDR3 length: 16 residues. The CDR3 here is CASSVQGGQRREKLFF. CDR3 nucleotide sequence: TGTGCCAGCAGCGTCCAAGGGGGACAGCGAAGGGAAAAACTGTTTTTT. The whole variable domain, filled in from reference TRBV9 and TRBJ1-4, reads DSGVTQTPKHLITATGQRVTLRCSPRSGDLSVYWYQQSLDQGLQFLIQYYNGEERAKGNILERFSAQQFPDLHSELNLSSLELGDSALYFCASSVQGGQRREKLFFGSGTQLSVL.

The chain combines TRBV5-1 with TRBJ2-5; 9 bases align to TRBD2. The CDR3 has 15 amino acids. J was trimmed by 5 bases and V by 0 bases; bases with no gene match: 5. Germline CDR1 is SGHRS and CDR2 is YFSETQ. CDR3 sequence (DNA): TGCGCCAGCAGCTTGGTGGCTAGCGGGGCTGAGACCCAGTACTTC. Amino acids: CASSLVASGAETQYF.

The chain joins TRBV12-3 or TRBV12-4 to TRBJ2-7, with D perhaps TRBD1 (5 bases). Between the trimmed V and J ends, which lost 2 bases and 6 bases, there was a span of 11 bases. This CDR3 has 13 residues. The CDR3 bases are TGTGCCAGCAGTTTAACTCAGGGCTTCGAGCAGTACTTC. Amino acid sequence: CASSLTQGFEQYF.

V gene TRBV29-1 combines with J gene TRBJ2-2; D is ambiguous. V shed 3 bases and J shed 3 bases, with 5 bases lying between them. From germline, CDR1 is SQVTM and CDR2 ANQGSEA. This CDR3 is built from 12 residues. CDR3 nucleotides: TGCAGCGTTGAGGTAGACACCGGGGAGCTGTTTTTT. It is translated as CSVEVDTGELFF.